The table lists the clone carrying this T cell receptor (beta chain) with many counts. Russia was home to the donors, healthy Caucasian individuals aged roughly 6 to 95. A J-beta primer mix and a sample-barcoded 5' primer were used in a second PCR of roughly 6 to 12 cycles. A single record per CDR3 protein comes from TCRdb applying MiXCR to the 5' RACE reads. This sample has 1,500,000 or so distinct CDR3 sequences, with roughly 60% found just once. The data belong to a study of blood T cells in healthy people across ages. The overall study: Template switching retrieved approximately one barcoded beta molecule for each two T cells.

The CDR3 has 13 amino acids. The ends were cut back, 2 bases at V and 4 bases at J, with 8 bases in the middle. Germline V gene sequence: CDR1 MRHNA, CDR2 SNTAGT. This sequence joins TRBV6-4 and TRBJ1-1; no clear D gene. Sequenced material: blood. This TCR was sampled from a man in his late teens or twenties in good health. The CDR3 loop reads CASSDEESTEAFF. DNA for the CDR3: TGTGCCAGCAGTGACGAGGAATCCACTGAAGCTTTCTTT.